One sample yielded the 30 T cell receptor beta chains listed below, sequenced in a study of blood T cells in healthy people across ages. A sample-barcoded 5' primer and a J-beta primer mix were used in a second PCR of roughly 6 to 12 cycles. MiXCR was run by TCRdb on the 5' RACE reads, yielding one entry per CDR3 protein. In the table there are about 290,000 distinct CDR3 sequences, 25% to 30% of which are singletons. Sequenced sample: blood. These TCRs come from a woman between 70 and 85 years old in good health.

The chain has TRBV5-1 and TRBJ2-5; maybe TRBD2 (5 bases). The J call is in doubt because the DNA end fits TRBJ2-1 better. The CDR3 is made up of 14 amino acids. The germline CDR1 and CDR2 sequences are SGHRS and YFSETQ. In DNA, the CDR3 is TGCGCCAGCAGCTTGGATGTAGCGAACAGTGAGCAGTTCTTC. Translating it yields CASSLDVANSEQFF.

The count of this clonotype is one. The rearrangement links TRBV12-3 or TRBV12-4 to TRBJ2-7; TRBD1 might be the D (6 bases). The CDR3 contains 14 residues. Trimming stripped 3 bases from V and 3 bases from J, with 12 bases between. CDR3 sequence reads: CASSFSGQYYEQYF. CDR3 coding DNA: TGTGCCAGCAGTTTCTCGGGACAATACTACGAGCAGTACTTC.

This clonotype appeared a few times. The chain has TRBV29-1 and TRBJ1-1; no clear D gene. The CDR3 has 11 residues. CDR1 is SQVTM and CDR2 is ANQGSEA in the germline V gene. The CDR3 reads CIGRMNTEAFF. CDR3 bases: TGCATAGGACGGATGAACACTGAAGCTTTCTTT. The variable domain in full, completed from reference TRBV29-1 and TRBJ1-1, reads SAVISQKPSRDICQRGTSLTIQCQVDSQVTMMFWYRQQPGQSLTLIATANQGSEATYESGFVIDKFPISRPNLTFSTLTVSNMSPEDSSIYLCIGRMNTEAFFGQGTRLTVV.

This clonotype is termed medium-sized (0.01 to 0.1%). The chain links TRBV29-1 to TRBJ2-7; D remains ambiguous. The germline V and J ends were trimmed by 4 bases and 3 bases, with 10 bases remaining between them. Germline V lookup: CDR1 SQVTM, CDR2 ANQGSEA. This CDR3 is built from 12 residues. In DNA form, the CDR3 reads TGCAGCGTTGTCGGCATGGTCTACGAGCAGTACTTC. Translated: CSVVGMVYEQYF.

This chain uses TRBV29-1 with TRBJ2-1, with 8 bases aligning to TRBD2. The V segment lost 4 bases and the J segment 5 bases; nucleotides outside the gene matches: 10. The CDR3 is 15 residues long. CDR1 and CDR2 (germline): SQVTM, ANQGSEA. The CDR3 reads CSVVSPGLGHNEQFF. CDR3 sequence (DNA): TGCAGCGTTGTGTCTCCGGGACTAGGGCACAATGAGCAGTTCTTC.

This clonotype was observed a few times. This rearrangement joins TRBV4-3 to TRBJ2-7; possibly TRBD1 for D (8 bases). The CDR3 extends over 16 amino acids. V dropped 0 bases and J dropped 6 bases, with 18 bases sitting between them. Germline CDR1 reads LGHNA; CDR2 reads YSLEER. This CDR3 reads CASSQESGTGAAEQYF. CDR3 bases: TGCGCCAGCAGCCAAGAAAGCGGGACAGGCGCGGCCGAGCAGTACTTC.

This clonotype has only a few counts. The chain is built from TRBV20-1 and TRBJ2-7; 9 positions agree with TRBD2. The CDR3 length is 13 residues. J gave up 7 bases and V 0 bases, and 4 bases lay outside the gene matches. CDR1 and CDR2 from the germline V gene are DFQATT and SNEGSKA (reference sequence). This chain's CDR3 is CSARDRLAGEQYF. The CDR3 nucleotides are TGCAGTGCTAGAGATCGGCTAGCGGGAGAGCAGTACTTC.

The CDR3 DNA sequence: TGTGCCAGCAGTGCTAAGGTCTACGAGCAGTACTTC. Encoded protein: CASSAKVYEQYF. The chain recombines TRBV28 with TRBJ2-5; D is undetermined. The last part of the DNA fits TRBJ2-7 better; the J call may be wrong. Per germline, CDR1 MDHEN and CDR2 SYDVKM. This CDR3 comprises 12 residues.

A few counts support this clonotype. This chain connects TRBV7-2 to TRBJ2-1; TRBD1 aligns across 12 bases. The CDR3 runs 16 residues. The ends lost 5 bases at V and 6 bases at J; junction bases unmatched: 8. In germline, CDR1 is SGHTA, CDR2 FQGNSA. The CDR3 DNA sequence: TGTGCCAGCAGCAGCAGCCGGGACAGGGGGCGCAATGAGCAGTTCTTC. Amino acid sequence: CASSSSRDRGRNEQFF. Full variable domain (remainder filled in from reference TRBV7-2 and TRBJ2-1): GAGVSQSPSNKVTEKGKDVELRCDPISGHTALYWYRQSLGQGLEFLIYFQGNSAPDKSGLPSDRFSAERTGGSVSTLTIQRTQQEDSAVYLCASSSSRDRGRNEQFFGPGTRLTVL.

Only a few counts were recorded for this clonotype. The chain joins TRBV7-3 to TRBJ2-1; D tentatively reads TRBD1 or TRBD2 (6 bases each). The CDR3 contains 16 residues. Trimming cost V 4 bases and J 8 bases, with 21 bases left between them. Germline V gives CDR1 SGHTA, CDR2 FQGTGA. In nucleotides, the CDR3 is TGTGCCAGCAGCTCCCGGAGGGGGGCGCAAGTCGATGAGCAGTTCTTC. Its translation is CASSSRRGAQVDEQFF.

This clonotype was seen more than once but under ten times. The CDR3 DNA reads as TGTGCCAGTTCGCGGGAGATCAATTACGAGCAGTACTTC. Amino acid sequence: CASSREINYEQYF. The chain carries TRBV13 and TRBJ2-7, with TRBD2 identical over 7 bases. The length of the CDR3 is 13 residues. CDR1 and CDR2 (germline): PRHDT, FYEKMQ (reference sequence). The ends lost 9 bases at V and 4 bases at J; junction bases unmatched: 9.

The chain carries TRBV7-2 and TRBJ2-5; 10 bases line up with TRBD2. The DNA end lines up better with TRBJ2-7; the J call may be wrong. The CDR3 runs to 16 residues. Germline V lookup: CDR1 SGHTA, CDR2 FQGNSA. The CDR3 protein is CASSLGPSGSFYEQYV. The CDR3 DNA is TGTGCCAGCAGCTTAGGCCCTAGCGGGAGTTTTTACGAGCAGTACGTC.

Concerning this clonotype itself: One junction end disagrees with the germline gene, perhaps due to a read error. The rearrangement joins TRBV24-1 to TRBJ2-1; the match to TRBD2 covers 7 bases. There are 14 residues in the CDR3. Germline-derived CDR1 and CDR2 are KGHDR and SFDVKD. The CDR3 protein is CATSHPGTTYEQYF. The CDR3 DNA sequence: TGTGCCACCAGTCATCCCGGGACTACCTACGAGCAGTATTTC.

In its sample, this clonotype was seen many times. This chain links TRBV13 with TRBJ1-5; 8 nucleotides align to TRBD1. Germline V gene lookup returns CDR1 PRHDT and CDR2 FYEKMQ (reference sequence). V was clipped by 2 bases and J by 0 bases; unmatched bases: 3. The CDR3 runs 16 residues. For the CDR3, the DNA is TGTGCCAGCAGCTTAACCGGGACAGGTAGCAATCAGCCCCAGCATTTT. Its protein is CASSLTGTGSNQPQHF.

This clonotype came up a few times. The chain links TRBV5-1 to TRBJ2-1, with D tentatively TRBD1 (5 bases). The CDR3 length is 12 residues. Per the germline V gene, CDR1 is SGHRS and CDR2 is YFSETQ. V was clipped by 5 bases and J by 6 bases, with 9 bases between them. CDR3 sequence (DNA): TGCGCCAGCAGTCTACAGGCCAATGAGCAGTTCTTC. Protein: CASSLQANEQFF.

This chain connects TRBV28 to TRBJ2-7; maybe TRBD2 (6 bases). CDR1 and CDR2 from the germline V gene are MDHEN and SYDVKM. This CDR3 is 14 amino acids long. V was trimmed by 3 bases and J by 0 bases, leaving 9 bases between them. CDR3 sequence reads: CASSFAGGSYEQYF. DNA of the CDR3: TGTGCCAGCAGTTTCGCCGGGGGCTCCTACGAGCAGTACTTC.

This clonotype came up a few times. The V gene is TRBV24-1, the J gene TRBJ2-2; D may be TRBD2 (7 bases). The germline V and J ends were trimmed by 0 bases and 4 bases, with 14 bases remaining between them. Germline V gene sequence: CDR1 KGHDR, CDR2 SFDVKD. The CDR3 is 17 amino acids. The chain's CDR3 is CATSDLGEGGLTGELFF. DNA for the CDR3: TGTGCCACCAGTGATTTGGGAGAGGGGGGGCTCACCGGGGAGCTGTTTTTT.

This sequence joins TRBV15 and TRBJ2-5, with unresolved D. The CDR3 is made up of 15 amino acids. Trimming stripped 5 bases from V and 0 bases from J, with 13 bases between. Per the germline V gene, CDR1 is LNHNV and CDR2 is YYDKDF (reference sequence). The DNA for the CDR3 is TGTGCCACCAGCGTCCGCCCTTGGAACCAAGAGACCCAGTACTTC. Encoded protein: CATSVRPWNQETQYF.

This clonotype was seen more than once but under ten times. The chain joins TRBV18 to TRBJ1-3, with D tentatively TRBD1 (5 bases). V lost 1 base and J 4 bases, leaving 14 bases between the germline ends. Germline CDR1 KGHSH, CDR2 LQKENI. The CDR3 consists of 16 residues. CDR3 sequence reads: CASSPLTRGTGNTIYF. The DNA of the CDR3 is TGTGCCAGCTCACCACTTACACGGGGGACCGGAAACACCATATATTTT.

The chain combines TRBV20-1 with TRBJ2-3; D remains ambiguous. The CDR3 extends over 14 amino acids. Germline CDR1 DFQATT, CDR2 SNEGSKA (reference sequence). Deletions cut 5 bases from V and 4 bases from J, with 16 bases between. The CDR3 DNA reads as TGCAGTGCTCGATCCCCCTCCATCGCAGATACGCAGTATTTT. Translation gives CSARSPSIADTQYF.

The V gene is TRBV7-2, the J gene TRBJ1-4; 7 bases are a match to TRBD1. Losses at the gene ends were 5 bases for V and 4 bases for J; bases not matched to a gene: 4. This CDR3 is built from 14 residues. The germline CDR1 and CDR2 sequences are SGHTA and FQGNSA. The CDR3 loop is CASSRDSHNEKLFF. As DNA, the CDR3 is TGTGCCAGCAGCAGGGACAGTCATAATGAAAAACTGTTTTTT.

As regards this clonotype: A junction boundary mismatches the germline segment, possibly from a read error. This chain joins TRBV7-7 and TRBJ2-5; D is perhaps TRBD1 (5 bases). CDR3 size: 15 residues. The germline CDR1 and CDR2 sequences are SSHAT and FNYEAQ (reference sequence). The CDR3 sequence: CASSLEPTKGETQYF. For the CDR3, the DNA is TGTGCTAGCAGCTTAGAACCCACGAAGGGGGAGACCCAGTACTTC. Together with reference TRBV7-7 and TRBJ2-5, the CDR3 gives the full variable domain: GAGVSQSPRYKVTKRGQDVTLRCDPISSHATLYWYQQALGQGPEFLTYFNYEAQPDKSGLPSDRFSAERPEGSISTLTIQRTEQRDSAMYRCASSLEPTKGETQYFGPGTRLLVL.

This clonotype has at least ten counts. This chain links TRBV20-1 with TRBJ1-2; no clear D gene. V gave up 4 bases and J gave up 4 bases, with 19 bases separating them. Germline V gene lookup returns CDR1 DFQATT and CDR2 SNEGSKA (reference sequence). The CDR3 totals 15 residues. This CDR3 reads CSAKPPRDSTYGYTF. The DNA of the CDR3 is TGCAGTGCTAAGCCTCCCCGGGATTCGACCTATGGCTACACCTTC.

This clonotype was counted at least ten times. This chain joins TRBV7-2 and TRBJ1-1; a weak D match, TRBD1 (6 bases). The CDR3 covers 13 residues. Germline CDR1 and CDR2: SGHTA and FQGNSA. V was cut by 6 bases and J by 1 base, with 9 bases left in between. CDR3 DNA: TGTGCCAGCAGTGTACAGGGGAACACTGAAGCTTTCTTT. It specifies CASSVQGNTEAFF.

The chain is built from TRBV5-8 and TRBJ2-5; TRBD2 matches at 8 bases. With the DNA end fitting TRBJ2-1 better, the J assignment may be wrong. The CDR3 is 14 amino acids. The germline V gene has CDR1 SGHTS and CDR2 YDEGEE. DNA of the CDR3: TGTGCCAGCAGCTCTGGGACTAGTCGCAATGAGCAGTTCTTC. It encodes CASSSGTSRNEQFF.

The chain recombines TRBV20-1 with TRBJ2-2; D is undetermined. Between the trimmed V and J ends, which lost 0 bases and 5 bases, there was a span of 13 bases. The germline CDR1 and CDR2 sequences are DFQATT and SNEGSKA (reference sequence). The CDR3 is 15 residues long. CDR3 region: CSARDLVSGTGELFF. CDR3 in DNA: TGCAGTGCTAGAGACCTAGTTAGTGGAACCGGGGAGCTGTTTTTT.

The V call is TRBV28, the J call TRBJ2-2; a weak D match, TRBD2 (6 bases). Germline values: CDR1 MDHEN, CDR2 SYDVKM. The CDR3 covers 15 residues. Trimming cost V 7 bases and J 0 bases, with 12 bases left between them. The DNA of the CDR3 is TGTGCCAGCAATCGGGGCGGGACGAACACCGGGGAGCTGTTTTTT. It codes for CASNRGGTNTGELFF.

The chain uses TRBV5-4 and TRBJ2-5, with no clear D. Gene TRBJ2-1 matches the end of the DNA better, so the J call may be wrong. The CDR3 totals 14 residues. CDR1 and CDR2 from the germline V gene are SGHNT and YYREEE (reference sequence). This chain's CDR3 is CASSPEGLYNEQFF. CDR3 in DNA: TGTGCCAGCAGCCCCGAAGGGTTATACAATGAGCAGTTCTTC.

The genes are TRBV2 and TRBJ1-4, with D tentatively TRBD1 (5 bases). Trimming pared 1 base from V and 8 bases from J, leaving 14 bases between. Germline V gives CDR1 SNHLY, CDR2 FYNNEI. The CDR3 covers 15 residues. CDR3 coding DNA: TGTGCCAGCAGTGAAGACTCAGGGTACGGAGAAAAACTGTTTTTT. Translation: CASSEDSGYGEKLFF.

V gene TRBV20-1 combines with J gene TRBJ1-1; no clear D. The CDR3 sequence is 15 residues long. Germline V gene lookup returns CDR1 DFQATT and CDR2 SNEGSKA (reference sequence). Trimming left V 0 bases short and J 4 bases short, with 15 bases between. Here the CDR3 DNA reads TGCAGTGCTAGAGATCCGTCTTTAGGACTCACTGAAGCTTTCTTT. Its protein product is CSARDPSLGLTEAFF.